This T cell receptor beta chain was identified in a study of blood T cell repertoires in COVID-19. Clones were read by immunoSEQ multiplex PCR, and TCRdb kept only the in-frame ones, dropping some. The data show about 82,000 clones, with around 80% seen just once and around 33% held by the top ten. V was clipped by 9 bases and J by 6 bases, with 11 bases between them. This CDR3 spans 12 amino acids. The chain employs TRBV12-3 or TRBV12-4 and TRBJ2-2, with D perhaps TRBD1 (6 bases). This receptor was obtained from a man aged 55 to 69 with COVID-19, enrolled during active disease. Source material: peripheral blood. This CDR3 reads CASQGHAGELFF. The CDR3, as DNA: TGTGCCAGTCAGGGGCACGCCGGGGAGCTGTTTTTT.